This T cell receptor beta chain is from a study of breast tumors, draining lymph nodes, adjacent tissues. V was clipped by 1 base and J by 5 bases; unmatched bases: 18. Germline-derived CDR1 and CDR2 are MGHDK and SYGVNS. This CDR3 spans 19 amino acids. There are a few counts of this clonotype. Antigen unknown. TCRdb re-derived calls from the multiplex PCR reads in MiXCR, one entry per CDR3 protein. Altogether approximately 31,000 distinct CDR3 sequences are present, over 55% being singletons, with the ten largest covering 18%. General study points: Compared with lymph nodes, tumors were less diverse; compared with nontumor tissue, more. That most tumor T cells come from lymph nodes remained unproven. Most tumor T cells seemingly derive from lymph node, then expand in tumor. Compared with basal-like, luminal-like tumors shared significantly more repertoire with nontumor tissue.

The source of this sequence is a female donor with breast cancer. Some clones in this sample may be carry-over from other donors' samples. The rearrangement links TRBV25-1 to TRBJ2-5; 8 bases align to TRBD1. The source material was breast tumor tissue. CDR3: CASSEFCTYGQGMFETQYF. The CDR3 nucleotides read TGTGCCAGCAGTGAATTTTGCACCTATGGACAGGGTATGTTTGAGACCCAGTACTTC.